The TCR beta chain under discussion was sequenced for a study of brain T cells in children with intractable seizures. Per germline, CDR1 SGDLS and CDR2 YYNGEE. This CDR3 is 15 amino acids long. V shed 3 bases and J 10 bases; nucleotides not matched to a gene: 10. General study points: Absence of clones before surgery may stem from lower sequencing depth. Known viral epitope-specific CDR3s closely matched each case's top public brain CDR3. Patients' HCMV serostatus was unknown; virus specificity rests on CDR3 similarity alone.

Sequenced by immunoSEQ multiplex PCR; TCRdb stores in-frame clones only, minus some. The sample includes 4,000 to 6,000 clones, about 91% seen only once; the top ten take around 1.8%. In its sample, this clone was seen once. The antigen remains unidentified. Sequencing was limited to surgery cases with top T cell transcript signatures in brain tissue. Before surgery, patients took at least one anti-epileptic drug. The source is a boy under two years old with focal cortical dysplasia and intractable seizures. The chain has TRBV9 and TRBJ1-6; 7 nucleotides agree with TRBD1. The sample consisted of resected brain tissue, taken at surgery. The CDR3 bases are TGTGCCAGCAGCGACCTACAGGGGTTAAGATCACCCCTCCACTTT. Its protein is CASSDLQGLRSPLHF.